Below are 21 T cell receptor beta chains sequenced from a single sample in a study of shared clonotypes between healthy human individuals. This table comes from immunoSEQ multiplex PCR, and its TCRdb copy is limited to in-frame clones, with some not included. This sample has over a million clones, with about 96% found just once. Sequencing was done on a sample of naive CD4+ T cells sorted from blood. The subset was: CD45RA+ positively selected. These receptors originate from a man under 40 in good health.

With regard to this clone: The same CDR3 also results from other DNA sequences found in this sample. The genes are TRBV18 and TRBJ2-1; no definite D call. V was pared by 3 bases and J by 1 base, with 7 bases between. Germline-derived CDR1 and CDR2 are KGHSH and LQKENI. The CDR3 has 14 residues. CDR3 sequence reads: CASSPTGSYNEQFF. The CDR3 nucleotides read TGTGCCAGCTCACCGACTGGATCCTACAATGAGCAGTTCTTC.

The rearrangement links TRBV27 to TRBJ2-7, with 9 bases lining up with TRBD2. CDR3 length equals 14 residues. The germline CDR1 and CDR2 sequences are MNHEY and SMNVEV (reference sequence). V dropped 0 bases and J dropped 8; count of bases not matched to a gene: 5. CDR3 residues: CASSLSTSGTQQYF. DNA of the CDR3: TGTGCCAGCAGTTTATCGACTAGCGGCACTCAGCAGTACTTC.

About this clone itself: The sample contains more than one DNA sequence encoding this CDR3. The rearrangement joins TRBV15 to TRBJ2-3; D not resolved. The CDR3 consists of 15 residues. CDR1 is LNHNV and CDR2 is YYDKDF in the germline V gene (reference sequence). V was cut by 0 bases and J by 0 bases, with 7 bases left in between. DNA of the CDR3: TGTGCCACCAGCAGAGACGGAGCGAGCACAGATACGCAGTATTTT. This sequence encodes CATSRDGASTDTQYF.

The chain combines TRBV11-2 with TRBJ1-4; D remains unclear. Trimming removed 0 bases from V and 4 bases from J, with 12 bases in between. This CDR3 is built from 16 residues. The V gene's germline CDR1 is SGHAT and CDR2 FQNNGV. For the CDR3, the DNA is TGTGCCAGCAGCTTAGATGTGTCAGTTTATAATGAAAAACTGTTTTTT. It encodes CASSLDVSVYNEKLFF.

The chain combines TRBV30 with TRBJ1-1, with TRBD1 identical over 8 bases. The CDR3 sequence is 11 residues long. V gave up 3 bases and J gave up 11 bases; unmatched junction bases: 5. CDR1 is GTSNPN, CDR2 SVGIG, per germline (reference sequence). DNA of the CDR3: TGTGCCTGGAGCGCAGGGGGCATGGCTTTCTTT. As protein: CAWSAGGMAFF.

Written as DNA, the CDR3 is TGTGCCAGCAGCTTGTCAGGGTGGGAAGAGACCCAGTACTTC. As protein: CASSLSGWEETQYF. The chain uses TRBV5-4 and TRBJ2-5; a possible D gene is TRBD1 (5 bases). The V gene lost 1 base and the J gene lost 3 bases, with 10 bases spanning the gap. Germline-derived CDR1 and CDR2 are SGHNT and YYREEE (reference sequence). This CDR3 has 14 amino acids.

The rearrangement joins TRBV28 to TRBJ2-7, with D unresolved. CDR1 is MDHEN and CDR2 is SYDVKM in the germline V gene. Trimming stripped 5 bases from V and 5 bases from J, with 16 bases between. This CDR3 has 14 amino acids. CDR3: CASSPLSTVHEQYF. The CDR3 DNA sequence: TGTGCCAGCAGTCCGCTTTCGACGGTTCACGAGCAGTACTTC.

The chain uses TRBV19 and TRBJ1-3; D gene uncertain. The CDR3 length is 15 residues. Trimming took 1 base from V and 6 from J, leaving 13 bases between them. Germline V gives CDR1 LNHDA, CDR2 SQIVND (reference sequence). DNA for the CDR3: TGTGCCAGTAGTATAGTGGCCGGTCGTACAAACACCATATATTTT. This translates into CASSIVAGRTNTIYF.

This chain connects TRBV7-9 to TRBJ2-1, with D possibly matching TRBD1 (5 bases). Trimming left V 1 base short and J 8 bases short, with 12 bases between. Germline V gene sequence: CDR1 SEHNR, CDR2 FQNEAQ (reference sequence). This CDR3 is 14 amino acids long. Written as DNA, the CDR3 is TGTGCCAGCAGCTTAGGACAGCCTGTTGATGAGCAGTTCTTC. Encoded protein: CASSLGQPVDEQFF.

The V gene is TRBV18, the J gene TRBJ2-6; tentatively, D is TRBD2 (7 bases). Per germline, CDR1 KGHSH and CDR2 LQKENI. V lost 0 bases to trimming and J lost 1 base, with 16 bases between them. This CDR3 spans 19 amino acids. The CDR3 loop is CASSPPGAGVVSGANVLTF. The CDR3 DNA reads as TGTGCCAGCTCACCACCGGGGGCGGGAGTTGTATCTGGGGCCAACGTCCTGACTTTC. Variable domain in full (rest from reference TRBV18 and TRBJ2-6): NAGVMQNPRHLVRRRGQEARLRCSPMKGHSHVYWYRQLPEEGLKFMVYLQKENIIDESGMPKERFSAEFPKEGPSILRIQQVVRGDSAAYFCASSPPGAGVVSGANVLTFGAGSRLTVL.

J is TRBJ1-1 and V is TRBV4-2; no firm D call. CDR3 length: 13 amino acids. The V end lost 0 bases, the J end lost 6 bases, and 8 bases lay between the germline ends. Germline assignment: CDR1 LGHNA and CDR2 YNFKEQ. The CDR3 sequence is CASSQETPPEAFF. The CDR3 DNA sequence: TGTGCCAGCAGCCAAGAAACTCCGCCTGAAGCTTTCTTT.

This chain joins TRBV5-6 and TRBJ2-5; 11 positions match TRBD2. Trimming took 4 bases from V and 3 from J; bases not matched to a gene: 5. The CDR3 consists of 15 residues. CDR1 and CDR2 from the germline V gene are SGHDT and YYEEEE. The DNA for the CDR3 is TGTGCCAGCAGCCAGCTGGGACTAGCGGAAGAGACCCAGTACTTC. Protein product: CASSQLGLAEETQYF. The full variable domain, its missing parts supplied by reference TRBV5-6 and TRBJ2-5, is DAGVTQSPTHLIKTRGQQVTLRCSPKSGHDTVSWYQQALGQGPQFIFQYYEEEERQRGNFPDRFSGHQFPNYSSELNVNALLLGDSALYLCASSQLGLAEETQYFGPGTRLLVL.

The CDR3 spells CASSPTGMTGGFGNTIYF. The CDR3 coding sequence is TGTGCCAGCTCACCTACTGGGATGACAGGGGGCTTTGGAAACACCATATATTTT. The gene calls are TRBV18 and TRBJ1-3, with 10 bases lining up with TRBD1. The V gene end was trimmed by 3 bases and the J gene end by 3 bases; junction bases not matched to a gene: 11. CDR1 is KGHSH and CDR2 is LQKENI in the germline V gene. The CDR3 extends over 18 amino acids.

Here the CDR3 reads CASSGGLAGLQRTDTQYF. DNA for the CDR3: TGTGCCAGTAGTGGCGGACTAGCGGGACTCCAACGCACAGATACGCAGTATTTT. The J gene is TRBJ2-3, the V gene TRBV19; TRBD2 matches at 12 bases. Germline CDR1 is LNHDA and CDR2 is SQIVND (reference sequence). This CDR3 is 18 amino acids long. J gave up 1 base and V 5 bases, and 10 bases lay outside the gene matches.

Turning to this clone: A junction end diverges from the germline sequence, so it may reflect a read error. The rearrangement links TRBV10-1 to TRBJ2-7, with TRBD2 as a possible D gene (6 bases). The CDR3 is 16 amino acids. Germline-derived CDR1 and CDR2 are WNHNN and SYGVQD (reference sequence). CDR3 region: CASSESFGTSSYEQYF. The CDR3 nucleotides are TGCGCCAGCAGCGAGTCGTTTGGGACTTCTTCCTACGAGCAGTACTTC.

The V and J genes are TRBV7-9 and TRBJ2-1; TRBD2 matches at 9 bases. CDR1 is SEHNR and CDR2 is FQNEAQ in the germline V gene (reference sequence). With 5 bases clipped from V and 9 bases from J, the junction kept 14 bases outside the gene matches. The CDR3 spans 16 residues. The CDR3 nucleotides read TGTGCCAGCAGCAAAGTAGCGGGGGTGGCCTTCAGTGAGCAGTTCTTC. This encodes CASSKVAGVAFSEQFF. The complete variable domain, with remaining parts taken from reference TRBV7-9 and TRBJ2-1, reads DTGVSQNPRHKITKRGQNVTFRCDPISEHNRLYWYRQTLGQGPEFLTYFQNEAQLEKSRLLSDRFSAERPKGSFSTLEIQRTEQGDSAMYLCASSKVAGVAFSEQFFGPGTRLTVL.

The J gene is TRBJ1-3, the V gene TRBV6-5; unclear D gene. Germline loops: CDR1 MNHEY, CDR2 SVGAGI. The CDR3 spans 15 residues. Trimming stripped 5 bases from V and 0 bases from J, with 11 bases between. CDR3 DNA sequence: TGTGCCAGCAGTCTCGGACCTAGCTCTGGAAACACCATATATTTT. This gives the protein CASSLGPSSGNTIYF.

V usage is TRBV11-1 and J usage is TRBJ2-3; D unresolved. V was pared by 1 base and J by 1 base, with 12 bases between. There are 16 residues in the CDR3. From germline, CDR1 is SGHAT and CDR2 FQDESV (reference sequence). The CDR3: CASSLGKASGTDTQYF. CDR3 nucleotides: TGTGCCAGCAGCTTAGGAAAGGCGTCCGGCACAGATACGCAGTATTTT.

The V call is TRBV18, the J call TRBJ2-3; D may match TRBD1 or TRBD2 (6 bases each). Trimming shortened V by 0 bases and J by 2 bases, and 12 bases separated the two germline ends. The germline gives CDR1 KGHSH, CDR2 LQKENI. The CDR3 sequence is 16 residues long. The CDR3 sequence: CASSPPQGTSTDTQYF. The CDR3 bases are TGTGCCAGCTCACCACCCCAGGGGACTTCCACAGATACGCAGTATTTT.

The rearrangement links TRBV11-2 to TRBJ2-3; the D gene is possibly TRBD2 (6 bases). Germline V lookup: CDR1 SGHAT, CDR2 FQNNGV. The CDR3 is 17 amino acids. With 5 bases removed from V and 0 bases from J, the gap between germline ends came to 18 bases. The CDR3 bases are TGTGCCAGCAGCGAAGGGCGGGACCCCTGGAGCACAGATACGCAGTATTTT. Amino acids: CASSEGRDPWSTDTQYF.

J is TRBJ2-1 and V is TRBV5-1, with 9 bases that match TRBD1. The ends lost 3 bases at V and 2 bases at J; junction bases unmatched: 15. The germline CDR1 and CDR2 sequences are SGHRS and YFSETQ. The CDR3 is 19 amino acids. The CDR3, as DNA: TGCGCCAGCAGCTCCCCGAATAAGACAGGGGGTCGCCCCTACAATGAGCAGTTCTTC. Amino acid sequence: CASSSPNKTGGRPYNEQFF. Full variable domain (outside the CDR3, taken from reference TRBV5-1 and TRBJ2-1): KAGVTQTPRYLIKTRGQQVTLSCSPISGHRSVSWYQQTPGQGLQFLFEYFSETQRNKGNFPGRFSGRQFSNSRSEMNVSTLELGDSALYLCASSSPNKTGGRPYNEQFFGPGTRLTVL.